This entry lists 25 T cell receptor beta chains sequenced from one sample in a study of response to subunit inactivated influenza vaccine. TCRdb redid the calling of the RT-PCR reads with MiXCR, one entry per CDR3 protein. The table lists about 500,000 distinct CDR3 sequences, approximately 15% of them singletons. This sample comprised CD4+ T cells sorted from PBMCs, obtained approximately 25 months after vaccination. These receptor sequences come from a man between 45 and 75 years old who received an inactivated influenza vaccine.

This clonotype was detected ten times or more. The chain links TRBV29-1 to TRBJ1-2; TRBD1 might be the D (6 bases). The V end lost 1 base, the J end lost 7 bases, and 16 bases lay between the germline ends. From germline, CDR1 is SQVTM and CDR2 ANQGSEA. CDR3 size: 14 residues. CDR3 nucleotide sequence: TGCAGCGTTGAAGGCGGGGGGCTTGGCAGTGGCTACACCTTC. Amino acid sequence: CSVEGGGLGSGYTF.

The chain couples TRBV6-1 to TRBJ2-1; 7 nucleotides line up with TRBD2. CDR3 size: 15 residues. CDR1 MNHNS and CDR2 SASEGT come from the germline V gene. The J segment lost 4 bases and the V segment lost 7 bases, leaving 10 bases of the junction unmatched. DNA of the CDR3: TGTGCCAGCACCCTTACTAGCGATGGGTACAATGAGCAGTTCTTC. Translation: CASTLTSDGYNEQFF.

This clonotype was observed a few times. The chain carries TRBV20-1 and TRBJ1-5; 7 bases fit TRBD1. Germline V gene data show CDR1 as DFQATT and CDR2 as SNEGSKA (reference sequence). CDR3 length: 15 residues. Losses at the gene ends were 0 bases for V and 7 bases for J; bases not matched to a gene: 9. The CDR3 bases are TGCAGTGCTAGAGATGGAACAGGGGTAGGCCAGCCCCAGCATTTT. Translation gives CSARDGTGVGQPQHF.

This clonotype was observed a handful of times. The chain has TRBV12-3 or TRBV12-4 and TRBJ2-1, with 16 bases fitting TRBD2. This CDR3 spans 20 amino acids. Trimming at V came to 6 bases and at J to 3 bases, leaving 14 bases not matched to a gene. The DNA of the CDR3 is TGTGCCAGCAGCTCAGTGGTCGGGACTAGCGGGAGGGTCGGCTACAATGAGCAGTTCTTC. Encoded protein: CASSSVVGTSGRVGYNEQFF.

Only a few counts were recorded for this clonotype. The chain employs TRBV30 and TRBJ1-6; D might be TRBD1 (6 bases). The germline V gene encodes CDR1 GTSNPN and CDR2 SVGIG (reference sequence). V was shortened by 2 bases and J by 6 bases, with 11 bases between the two germline ends. The CDR3 spans 14 residues. The CDR3 nucleotides are TGTGCCTGGAGTTGGGACATGCGTAATTCACCCCTCCACTTT. Translating gives CAWSWDMRNSPLHF.

This clonotype was found a few times. The chain carries TRBV7-8 and TRBJ1-5; D is unresolved. The CDR3 is 12 amino acids. V lost 1 base and J 6 bases, leaving 4 bases between the germline ends. Germline CDR1 and CDR2: SGHVS and FQNEAQ. The CDR3 coding sequence is TGTGCCAGCAGCTTAGTTTCTCAGCCCCAGCATTTT. Its protein product is CASSLVSQPQHF.

The chain has TRBV4-3 and TRBJ1-6, with D unresolved. CDR1 is LGHNA and CDR2 is YSLEER in the germline V gene. V dropped 4 bases and J dropped 7 bases, with 8 bases sitting between them. There are 13 residues in the CDR3. CDR3: CASSLRRNSPLHF. As DNA, the CDR3 is TGCGCCAGCAGCCTTAGGAGGAATTCACCCCTCCACTTT.

This clonotype has only a few counts. The rearrangement uses TRBV20-1 and TRBJ1-1, with a weak D call TRBD1 (5 bases). The CDR3 is made up of 17 amino acids. Trimming took 0 bases from V and 4 from J, leaving 21 bases between them. CDR1 DFQATT and CDR2 SNEGSKA come from the germline V gene (reference sequence). The CDR3 loop reads CSARDNKRSGTSTEAFF. CDR3 nucleotides: TGCAGTGCTAGAGATAATAAACGAAGCGGGACCTCCACTGAAGCTTTCTTT.

This clonotype was seen ten or more times. As DNA, the CDR3 is TGCGCCAGCACCGAGAGGGGGGGCGCAGATACGCAGTATTTT. This codes for CASTERGGADTQYF. The rearrangement joins TRBV5-1 to TRBJ2-3, with a weak D call TRBD2 (7 bases). V dropped 6 bases and J dropped 4 bases, with 15 bases sitting between them. CDR3 size: 14 residues. Germline V gene sequence: CDR1 SGHRS, CDR2 YFSETQ. Complete variable domain (other parts from reference TRBV5-1 and TRBJ2-3): KAGVTQTPRYLIKTRGQQVTLSCSPISGHRSVSWYQQTPGQGLQFLFEYFSETQRNKGNFPGRFSGRQFSNSRSEMNVSTLELGDSALYLCASTERGGADTQYFGPGTRLTVL.

A few counts support this clonotype. J is TRBJ1-4 and V is TRBV7-8, with D unclear. CDR1 is SGHVS and CDR2 is FQNEAQ in the germline V gene. With 4 bases removed from V and 5 bases from J, the gap between germline ends came to 5 bases. The CDR3 has 12 amino acids. The DNA of the CDR3 is TGTGCCAGCAGCTCGGGAAATGAAAAACTGTTTTTT. This encodes CASSSGNEKLFF.

The chain recombines TRBV4-2 with TRBJ2-4; D perhaps matches TRBD1 (7 bases). Trimming took off 5 bases at V and 4 bases at J, with 12 bases between the two ends. Germline lookup yields CDR1 LGHNA and CDR2 YNFKEQ. There are 14 residues in the CDR3. The CDR3 reads CASSAAGQKNIQYF. The CDR3 DNA follows: TGTGCCAGCAGCGCCGCGGGACAGAAAAACATTCAGTACTTC.

The chain links TRBV7-9 to TRBJ2-5; tentative D call: TRBD1 (6 bases). This CDR3 region has 13 residues. V lost 5 bases and J lost 3, with 10 bases in between. The germline V gene encodes CDR1 SEHNR and CDR2 FQNEAQ (reference sequence). Here the CDR3 reads CASSPWTEETQYF. Written as DNA, the CDR3 is TGTGCCAGCAGCCCTTGGACAGAAGAGACCCAGTACTTC.

This clonotype appeared many times. The chain has TRBV20-1 and TRBJ2-5; 7 nucleotides line up with TRBD1. V lost 2 bases to trimming and J lost 5 bases; unmatched junction nucleotides: 8. The germline V gene encodes CDR1 DFQATT and CDR2 SNEGSKA (reference sequence). The CDR3 is 14 residues long. In DNA, the CDR3 is TGCAGTGCTAGACCGGGGACAGTACCGGAGACCCAGTACTTC. Translation gives CSARPGTVPETQYF.

V is TRBV20-1 and J is TRBJ2-7; D tentatively fits TRBD1 or TRBD2 (5 bases each). Germline V gene lookup returns CDR1 DFQATT and CDR2 SNEGSKA (reference sequence). The CDR3 sequence is 13 residues long. V gave up 3 bases and J gave up 3 bases, with 12 bases separating them. Written as DNA, the CDR3 is TGCAGTGCTAGGGGACCGACACTCTACGAGCAGTACTTC. Protein: CSARGPTLYEQYF.

The CDR3 coding sequence is TGTGCCAGCAGTCCCGCAGAGGGGGCGAACGAGCAGTACTTC. Its protein product is CASSPAEGANEQYF. V usage is TRBV2 and J usage is TRBJ2-7; TRBD1 aligns across 7 bases. The V gene end was trimmed by 5 bases and the J gene end by 5 bases; junction bases not matched to a gene: 9. Germline V gene lookup returns CDR1 SNHLY and CDR2 FYNNEI. CDR3 length: 14 amino acids.

J is TRBJ1-2 and V is TRBV29-1; D gene unclear. Trimming left V 7 bases short and J 0 bases short, with 12 bases between. Germline lookup yields CDR1 SQVTM and CDR2 ANQGSEA. The CDR3 length is 13 residues. CDR3 DNA: TGCAGCGGCACATCAACCTCTAACTATGGCTACACCTTC. It is translated as CSGTSTSNYGYTF.

The CDR3 coding sequence is TGTGCCAGCTCACAAGGGACAGTGGGCGACTATGGCTACACCTTC. This encodes CASSQGTVGDYGYTF. V gene TRBV18 combines with J gene TRBJ1-2, with 7 positions matching TRBD1. Unmatched junction bases numbered 8, after V lost 4 bases and J lost 3 bases. Germline CDR1 is KGHSH and CDR2 is LQKENI. The CDR3 consists of 15 residues.

This clonotype was seen repeatedly, ten times or more. The chain has TRBV7-9 and TRBJ2-3; no clear D. The CDR3 is 14 amino acids. The V and J ends lost 2 bases and 3 bases respectively, with 9 bases between them. Germline CDR1 is SEHNR and CDR2 is FQNEAQ (reference sequence). The CDR3 DNA reads as TGTGCCAGCAGCTTAAGCGTAGGGACAGATACGCAGTATTTT. Amino acids: CASSLSVGTDTQYF.

This chain joins TRBV18 and TRBJ2-5; TRBD1 is a possible D gene (6 bases). Trimming pared 3 bases from V and 3 bases from J, leaving 11 bases between. Germline V CDR1 and CDR2: KGHSH, LQKENI. The CDR3 runs 14 residues. CDR3 sequence reads: CASSPTRTEETQYF. CDR3 sequence (DNA): TGTGCCAGCTCACCCACCCGGACAGAAGAGACCCAGTACTTC.

The rearrangement links TRBV3-1 to TRBJ1-1, with D tentatively TRBD1 (6 bases). Looked up from germline, CDR1 is LGHDT and CDR2 is YNNKEL (reference sequence). Trimming cost V 3 bases and J 6 bases, with 8 bases left between them. The length of the CDR3 is 12 residues. The CDR3 reads CASSQGAAEAFF. CDR3 coding DNA: TGTGCCAGCAGCCAGGGGGCGGCTGAAGCTTTCTTT.

A few counts support this clonotype. The rearrangement links TRBV5-1 to TRBJ2-3; 8 positions match TRBD1. Germline V lookup: CDR1 SGHRS, CDR2 YFSETQ. V trimming: 0 bases; J trimming: 5 bases; junction bases outside the gene matches: 5. This CDR3 is 15 amino acids long. In DNA form, the CDR3 reads TGCGCCAGCAGCTTGGGGGACAGGTTCGGAGATACGCAGTATTTT. Its protein product is CASSLGDRFGDTQYF.

This chain joins TRBV30 and TRBJ1-1, with D perhaps TRBD1 (5 bases). V was pared by 3 bases and J by 4 bases, with 18 bases between. From germline, CDR1 is GTSNPN and CDR2 SVGIG (reference sequence). This CDR3 has 15 amino acids. CDR3 nucleotide sequence: TGTGCCTGGAGGAAAAAAACAGGTTCAAGCACTGAAGCTTTCTTT. It translates to CAWRKKTGSSTEAFF. Full variable domain (outside the CDR3, taken from reference TRBV30 and TRBJ1-1): SQTIHQWPATLVQPVGSPLSLECTVEGTSNPNLYWYRQAAGRGLQLLFYSVGIGQISSEVPQNLSASRPQDRQFILSSKKLLLSDSGFYLCAWRKKTGSSTEAFFGQGTRLTVV.

This clonotype was picked up a small number of times. V usage is TRBV4-2 and J usage is TRBJ1-1, with a possible D match to TRBD1 (6 bases). Germline CDR1 is LGHNA and CDR2 is YNFKEQ. The CDR3 extends over 15 amino acids. The ends were cut back, 0 bases at V and 5 bases at J, with 13 bases in the middle. The CDR3 DNA reads TGTGCCAGCAGCCAAGAGTGGGGGCGCGATACTGAAGCTTTCTTT. Its translation is CASSQEWGRDTEAFF.

The chain uses TRBV7-8 and TRBJ2-7; D is perhaps TRBD1 (6 bases). This CDR3 comprises 15 residues. Germline V gene sequence: CDR1 SGHVS, CDR2 FQNEAQ. Trimming cost V 4 bases and J 2 bases, with 15 bases left between them. Written as DNA, the CDR3 is TGTGCCAGCAGCTCCACACAGGGTTACCCCTACGAGCAGTACTTC. Translated, it gives CASSSTQGYPYEQYF.

The CDR3 is CASSLTSGINTGELFF. The CDR3 DNA follows: TGTGCCAGCAGCTTGACTAGCGGGATAAACACCGGGGAGCTGTTTTTT. This sequence joins TRBV7-9 and TRBJ2-2; 11 nucleotides line up with TRBD2. This CDR3 has 16 residues. The ends lost 3 bases at V and 2 bases at J; junction bases unmatched: 2. In germline, CDR1 is SEHNR, CDR2 FQNEAQ (reference sequence).